This T cell receptor beta chain was obtained from a study of T-cell reconstitution after alpha-beta-depleted transplantation in children. As it was prepared, the TCRbeta library received unique molecular identifiers. TCRdb re-analysed the PCR reads in MiXCR, keeping a single row per CDR3 protein. Of some 150,000 distinct CDR3 sequences listed, more than 8% are singletons. Trimming removed 4 bases at V and 1 base at J, with 17 bases between. Germline V lookup: CDR1 SGHRS, CDR2 YFSETQ. The CDR3 contains 16 residues. This clonotype was recorded at least ten times. The sample was PBMCs, mostly from graft donor cells, taken 180 days after TCRalphabeta/CD19-depleted stem cell transplant. V is TRBV5-1 and J is TRBJ1-1; no firm D call. The TCR sequence derives from a female patient between 2 and 15 years old who had a stem cell transplant for congenital amegakaryocytic thrombocytopenia, so the T cells may come from the graft donor. CDR3 DNA sequence: TGCGCCAGCAGCGCCGGGCCCCAGAGAGCGAACACTGAAGCTTTCTTT. As protein: CASSAGPQRANTEAFF.